What follows describes a single T cell receptor beta chain. Some clones are missing from TCRdb's copy, which holds only in-frame ones; the method was immunoSEQ multiplex PCR. In the table there are about 95,000 clones, about 88% of which are singletons. The sample originates from a study of OX40 agonist ivuxolimab in advanced cancers. Study background: Patients received ivuxolimab, an intravenous treatment, every 2 weeks at 0.01 to 10 mg/kg. Those treated in dose escalation had hepatocellular carcinoma, melanoma, renal cell cancer or head and neck cancer.

CDR3 length: 17 amino acids. The trim removed 5 bases at V and 6 bases at J, leaving 13 bases unmatched. Germline V gene data show CDR1 as SGHAT and CDR2 as FQNNGV. V is TRBV11-2 and J is TRBJ2-3; TRBD2 matches 11 bases. The receptor was isolated from an adult with an advanced solid tumor such as melanoma, head and neck, liver or kidney cancer. This specimen consisted of CD4+ or CD8+ T cells sorted from blood, obtained in a trial of the OX40 agonist ivuxolimab. The CDR3 protein is CASSLTGTSGLTDTQYF. The CDR3 DNA sequence: TGTGCCAGCAGCCTAACCGGGACTAGCGGCTTGACGGATACGCAGTATTTT.